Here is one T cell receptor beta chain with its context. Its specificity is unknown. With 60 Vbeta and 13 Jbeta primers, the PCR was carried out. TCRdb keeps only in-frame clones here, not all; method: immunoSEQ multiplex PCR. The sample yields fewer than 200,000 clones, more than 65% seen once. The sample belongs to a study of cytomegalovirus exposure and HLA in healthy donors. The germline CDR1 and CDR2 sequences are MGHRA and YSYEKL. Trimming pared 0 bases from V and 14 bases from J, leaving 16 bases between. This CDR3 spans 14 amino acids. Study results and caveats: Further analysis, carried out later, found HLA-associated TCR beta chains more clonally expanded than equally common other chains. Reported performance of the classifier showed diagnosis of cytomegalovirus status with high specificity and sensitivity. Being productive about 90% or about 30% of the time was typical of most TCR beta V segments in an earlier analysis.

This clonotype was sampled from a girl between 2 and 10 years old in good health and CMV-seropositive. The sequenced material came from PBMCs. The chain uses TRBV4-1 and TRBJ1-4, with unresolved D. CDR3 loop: CASSQDRMDRRLFF. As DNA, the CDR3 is TGCGCCAGCAGCCAAGACCGAATGGATCGCAGGCTGTTTTTT.